This TCR beta chain is from a study of T-cell memory formation after mild COVID-19. The wider study: Largely donor-specific TCR clusters were found. Study results and limitations: Those CD4+ clones that contracted were mainly in CM and EM (CD8+ ones in EMRA). Clones contracting across day 15 to 85 had a balanced CD4/CD8 profile; later expanding clones leaned CD4+.

As for this clonotype: Its antigen is not known.

The CDR3 is 14 amino acids. With 1 base removed from V and 6 bases from J, the gap between germline ends came to 10 bases. The germline CDR1 and CDR2 sequences are LNHDA and SQIVND (reference sequence). TCR alpha and TCR beta cDNA libraries carrying sample barcodes and UMIs came from 5'RACE with constant-segment primers. TCRdb re-called the 5' RACE reads with MiXCR, one entry per CDR3 protein. The sample contains a few hundred thousand distinct CDR3 sequences, roughly 15% of which appear only once. This clonotype was sampled from a man between 18 and 35 years old who had mild COVID-19 (a few samples of this study predate the infection). Cell type and time point are not known. This chain links TRBV19 with TRBJ2-1, with a weak D call TRBD1 (5 bases). The specimen was PBMCs or a T cell subset sorted from them (not recorded which). The CDR3 sequence: CASSIGGAGNEQFF. The CDR3 nucleotides are TGTGCCAGTAGTATAGGGGGCGCCGGCAATGAGCAGTTCTTC.